This T cell receptor (beta chain) is drawn from a study of molecular identifiers for immune sequencing clone quantification. Germline V gives CDR1 SGHTA, CDR2 FQGNSA. The CDR3 has 13 amino acids. Regarding this clonotype: This could be a read error, since a much larger clone is one nucleotide away.

Making the bulk TCR libraries relied on previously described methods and listed TCR primers. MiXCR was run by TCRdb on the PCR reads, yielding one entry per CDR3 protein. The sample has about 510,000 distinct CDR3 sequences, 20% to 25% seen once. This TCR was recovered from a human donor in good health. Some libraries in this study had Jurkat cell RNA spiked in. The J gene is TRBJ1-1, the V gene TRBV7-2; tentatively, D is TRBD1 (5 bases). Sequences were obtained from naive CD8+ T cells from blood, with Jurkat cell RNA spiked in. Regarding subset: FACS-sorted CD8+CD4-CCR7+CD45RA+ naive T cells. As DNA, the CDR3 is TGTGCCAGCATCTTAAGTCAGGGTTCTGAAGCTTTCTTT. Translating gives CASILSQGSEAFF. Supplemented by reference TRBV7-2 and TRBJ1-1, the full variable domain reads GAGVSQSPSNKVTEKGKDVELRCDPISGHTALYWYRQSLGQGLEFLIYFQGNSAPDKSGLPSDRFSAERTGGSVSTLTIQRTQQEDSAVYLCASILSQGSEAFFGQGTRLTVV.